The 18 T cell receptor beta chains presented below share a single source sample, sequenced in a study of CD8+ T cells in alopecia areata. TCR sequencing used cDNA made by reverse transcription of extracted RNA. Using immunoSEQ multiplex PCR, the repertoire was profiled, and TCRdb retains in-frame clones only, with some absent. The sample includes about 130,000 clones, 58% of them seen just once. The specimen comprised CD4+ T cells sorted from blood, sampled at week 0. The receptors were sampled from a human donor with alopecia areata.

The chain recombines TRBV7-2 with TRBJ2-7; D uncertain. In germline, CDR1 is SGHTA, CDR2 FQGNSA. This CDR3 has 15 amino acids. Trimming cost V 5 bases and J 3 bases, with 17 bases left between them. CDR3 DNA: TGTGCCAGCAGCACCGCTGGGAACAACTACTACGAGCAGTACTTC. Translating gives CASSTAGNNYYEQYF.

This clone was seen only a few times. This sequence joins TRBV7-2 and TRBJ2-5; 10 positions match TRBD2. Germline V CDR1 and CDR2: SGHTA, FQGNSA. CDR3 size: 15 residues. J was trimmed by 5 bases and V by 4 bases; bases with no gene match: 7. CDR3 residues: CASSSGLAKSETQYF. The CDR3 DNA reads as TGTGCCAGCAGCTCGGGACTAGCGAAAAGCGAGACCCAGTACTTC.

This rearrangement joins TRBV2 to TRBJ2-1; the D gene could be TRBD1 or TRBD2 (6 bases each). Trimming removed 6 bases at V and 8 bases at J, with 14 bases between. This CDR3 has 13 residues. Germline V gives CDR1 SNHLY, CDR2 FYNNEI. The CDR3 coding sequence is TGTGCCAGCAGGGGGACTTACAGGGATGAGCAGTTCTTC. It codes for CASRGTYRDEQFF.

The rearrangement uses TRBV7-2 and TRBJ2-3; no firm D call. This CDR3 has 13 residues. The V end lost 3 bases, the J end lost 1 base, and 5 bases lay between the germline ends. CDR1 and CDR2 (germline): SGHTA, FQGNSA. The CDR3 bases are TGTGCCAGCAGCTTTCGGGGCACAGATACGCAGTATTTT. Amino acids: CASSFRGTDTQYF. Variable domain in full (rest from reference TRBV7-2 and TRBJ2-3): GAGVSQSPSNKVTEKGKDVELRCDPISGHTALYWYRQSLGQGLEFLIYFQGNSAPDKSGLPSDRFSAERTGGSVSTLTIQRTQQEDSAVYLCASSFRGTDTQYFGPGTRLTVL.

This clone has only a few counts. The V gene is TRBV5-1, the J gene TRBJ1-1, with D hard to call. The CDR3 is 13 amino acids. Germline lookup yields CDR1 SGHRS and CDR2 YFSETQ. Trimming shortened V by 0 bases and J by 5 bases, and 8 bases separated the two germline ends. The CDR3 loop reads CASSLVSYTEAFF. The CDR3, as DNA: TGCGCCAGCAGCTTGGTGTCGTATACTGAAGCTTTCTTT.

In its sample, this clone was seen a few times. This chain joins TRBV29-1 and TRBJ1-1, with a weak D call TRBD1 (6 bases). The V gene's germline CDR1 is SQVTM and CDR2 ANQGSEA. The CDR3 has 12 residues. V was cut by 6 bases and J by 6 bases, with 14 bases left in between. CDR3 residues: CSVGHFGAEAFF. CDR3 nucleotide sequence: TGCAGCGTGGGACACTTTGGCGCTGAAGCTTTCTTT.

This chain uses TRBV27 with TRBJ1-2; 11 nucleotides align to TRBD1. Trimming cost V 6 bases and J 4 bases; bases outside gene matches: 7. The CDR3 contains 15 residues. Germline V gene data show CDR1 as MNHEY and CDR2 as SMNVEV (reference sequence). CDR3 sequence: CASSRVGTGGYGYTF. The CDR3 DNA follows: TGTGCCAGCAGCCGGGTAGGGACAGGGGGCTATGGCTACACCTTC.

The chain combines TRBV15 with TRBJ1-2; unclear D gene. This CDR3 comprises 12 residues. Trimming removed 2 bases at V and 5 bases at J, with 6 bases between. Germline CDR1 LNHNV, CDR2 YYDKDF (reference sequence). CDR3: CATSRSTYGYTF. The CDR3 DNA follows: TGTGCCACCAGCAGATCCACGTATGGCTACACCTTC.

This clone was observed a few times. The CDR3 reads CASSQTGYNEQFF. CDR3 nucleotide sequence: TGTGCCAGCAGCCAAACAGGGTACAATGAGCAGTTCTTC. The V and J genes are TRBV5-5 and TRBJ2-1; possible D gene TRBD1, 6 bases. The V gene's germline CDR1 is SGHKS and CDR2 YYEKEE (reference sequence). V was shortened by 4 bases and J by 4 bases, with 9 bases between the two germline ends. This CDR3 is built from 13 residues.

This clone came up a few times. The chain employs TRBV19 and TRBJ2-2; no clear D. CDR1 is LNHDA, CDR2 SQIVND, per germline (reference sequence). The CDR3 loop spans 12 amino acids. V was clipped by 10 bases and J by 6 bases, with 12 bases between them. The CDR3 here is CATTRAAGELFF. DNA for the CDR3: TGTGCCACTACTCGGGCCGCCGGGGAGCTGTTTTTT.

The chain links TRBV7-2 to TRBJ1-2, with a tentative D call TRBD1 (5 bases). This CDR3 comprises 13 residues. CDR1 and CDR2 from the germline V gene are SGHTA and FQGNSA. V shed 0 bases and J shed 4 bases, with 6 bases lying between them. The chain's CDR3 is CASSLARAYGYTF. CDR3 nucleotide sequence: TGTGCCAGCAGCTTAGCCAGGGCCTATGGCTACACCTTC.

This clone was counted only a few times. The chain employs TRBV20-1 and TRBJ2-5; D unclear. The CDR3 consists of 10 residues. V was trimmed by 5 bases and J by 5 bases, leaving 6 bases between them. CDR1 DFQATT and CDR2 SNEGSKA come from the germline V gene (reference sequence). CDR3 coding DNA: TGCAGTGCTGGGTATGAGACCCAGTACTTC. This encodes CSAGYETQYF.

The chain uses TRBV7-2 and TRBJ2-7; the D is unclear. V was trimmed by 1 base and J by 2 bases, leaving 6 bases between them. Germline assignment: CDR1 SGHTA and CDR2 FQGNSA. The CDR3 is 13 amino acids. The CDR3, as DNA: TGTGCCAGCAGCTTAGTCCGCCCCTACGAGCAGTACTTC. Translation: CASSLVRPYEQYF.

This sequence joins TRBV7-9 and TRBJ1-5; weak D call: TRBD1 (5 bases). The V end was cut by 5 bases, the J end by 2 bases, with 10 bases between. The CDR3 has 14 residues. Germline V gives CDR1 SEHNR, CDR2 FQNEAQ (reference sequence). CDR3 region: CASSRDAGNQPQHF. DNA for the CDR3: TGTGCCAGCAGCAGGGACGCCGGCAATCAGCCCCAGCATTTT.

The sample holds a few counts of this clone. This rearrangement joins TRBV11-2 to TRBJ1-6; D gene ambiguous. Deletions cut 4 bases from V and 8 bases from J, with 18 bases between. This CDR3 comprises 16 residues. Germline V gives CDR1 SGHAT, CDR2 FQNNGV. CDR3 region: CASSSLRLQRDSPLHF. The CDR3 DNA reads as TGTGCCAGCAGCTCCCTCAGATTACAGCGAGATTCACCCCTCCACTTT.

There are a few counts of this clone. The chain employs TRBV20-1 and TRBJ2-5; D remains ambiguous. V was cut by 1 base and J by 7 bases, with 7 bases left in between. This CDR3 spans 11 amino acids. Germline V CDR1 and CDR2: DFQATT, SNEGSKA (reference sequence). The CDR3 is CSARGGGTQYF. As DNA, the CDR3 is TGCAGTGCTAGAGGTGGTGGGACCCAGTACTTC.

In its sample, this clone was seen a few times. CDR3: CASSIRPSGRIRETQYF. DNA for the CDR3: TGTGCCAGTAGTATAAGACCAAGCGGGAGAATTCGAGAGACCCAGTACTTC. The chain uses TRBV19 and TRBJ2-5; 8 bases line up with TRBD2. Per germline, CDR1 LNHDA and CDR2 SQIVND (reference sequence). The CDR3 is 17 amino acids. Unmatched junction bases numbered 12, after V lost 2 bases and J lost 4 bases.

This clone appeared a single time. V gene TRBV29-1 combines with J gene TRBJ1-2, with TRBD1 identical over 8 bases. Germline V gene lookup returns CDR1 SQVTM and CDR2 ANQGSEA. After removal of 7 bases from V and 5 bases from J, the junction contained 6 bases not matched to a gene. The length of the CDR3 is 12 residues. The CDR3 region is CSARGQGYGYTF. CDR3 nucleotides: TGCAGCGCACGAGGACAGGGATATGGCTACACCTTC. Full variable domain (remainder filled in from reference TRBV29-1 and TRBJ1-2): SAVISQKPSRDICQRGTSLTIQCQVDSQVTMMFWYRQQPGQSLTLIATANQGSEATYESGFVIDKFPISRPNLTFSTLTVSNMSPEDSSIYLCSARGQGYGYTFGSGTRLTVV.